This entry features one T cell receptor (beta chain) sequence. TCRdb's table, derived via immunoSEQ multiplex PCR, lists solely in-frame clones and lacks some. Of about 300,000 clones listed, roughly 82% were seen once; the top ten hold approximately 1.5%. These data are taken from a study of blood T cell repertoires in COVID-19. CDR3 length equals 15 residues. The germline V gene encodes CDR1 ENHRY and CDR2 SYGVKD. Trimming took 3 bases from V and 0 from J, leaving 11 bases between them. Source material: peripheral blood. The V call is TRBV10-3, the J call TRBJ1-1; D not certain. The TCR sequence derives from a woman aged 45-65 years with acute or convalescent COVID-19. This CDR3 reads CAISDRETLNTEAFF. Written as DNA, the CDR3 is TGTGCCATCAGTGACCGGGAGACCTTGAACACTGAAGCTTTCTTT.